This TCR beta chain stems from a study of blood T cell repertoires in COVID-19. In the study overall: Donors in the United States, Italy and Spain gave samples during acute or convalescent COVID-19.

There are 15 residues in the CDR3. The V gene end was trimmed by 7 bases and the J gene end by 7 bases; junction bases not matched to a gene: 14. Germline lookup yields CDR1 MNHEY and CDR2 SVGAGI. Profiling relied on immunoSEQ multiplex PCR, and the TCRdb table lists in-frame clones only, not all of them. In the table there are roughly 250,000 clones, roughly 88% of which are singletons. The receptor comes from a middle-aged woman who had recovered from COVID-19. Sequenced input: peripheral blood. The genes are TRBV6-5 and TRBJ2-3, with TRBD1 identical over 7 bases. The CDR3 nucleotides read TGTGCCAGCACTACGACAGGGAATAGTGTGCATACGCAGTATTTT. As protein: CASTTTGNSVHTQYF.